Below are 32 T cell receptor beta chains sequenced from a single sample in a study of blood T cells in healthy people across ages. Alongside a J-beta primer mix, a sample-barcoded 5' primer served in a second PCR lasting about 6 to 12 cycles. TCRdb processed the 5' RACE reads anew with MiXCR; each CDR3 protein has one entry. This sample has more than 700,000 distinct CDR3 sequences, with less than 70% found just once. The sample taken for sequencing was blood. The receptors were sampled from a man at least 80 years old in good health.

About this clonotype itself: A much larger clone differs from this one at a single base, so this may be a read error. This rearrangement joins TRBV20-1 to TRBJ2-5; 12 bases align to TRBD2. This CDR3 region has 15 residues. With V trimmed by 0 bases and J by 11 bases, 10 bases remained unmatched. Germline V lookup: CDR1 DFQATT, CDR2 SNEGSKA (reference sequence). Here the CDR3 reads CSARDGLAGSYKQYF. DNA for the CDR3: TGCAGTGCTAGAGACGGACTAGCGGGATCCTACAAGCAGTACTTC.

The J gene is TRBJ1-2, the V gene TRBV7-9, with TRBD1 identical over 8 bases. V shed 5 bases and J 3 bases; nucleotides not matched to a gene: 8. Germline CDR1 and CDR2: SEHNR and FQNEAQ (reference sequence). The CDR3 length is 15 residues. CDR3 DNA sequence: TGTGCCAGCAGCCCCGGGACAGGCGGGGACTATGGCTACACCTTC. Its protein is CASSPGTGGDYGYTF.

The chain employs TRBV4-2 and TRBJ2-1; D may be TRBD2 (5 bases). The germline gives CDR1 LGHNA, CDR2 YNFKEQ. V lost 7 bases and J lost 1, with 14 bases in between. The length of the CDR3 is 15 residues. The CDR3 DNA sequence: TGTGCCAGCAAAAGCGGACTCCTTTCCTACAATGAGCAGTTCTTC. Translating it yields CASKSGLLSYNEQFF.

This chain uses TRBV20-1 with TRBJ1-2, with unresolved D. With 3 bases removed from V and 0 bases from J, the gap between germline ends came to 11 bases. CDR1 is DFQATT and CDR2 is SNEGSKA in the germline V gene (reference sequence). This CDR3 has 14 amino acids. CDR3 in DNA: TGCAGTGCTAGGCAGCTACAAACTAACTATGGCTACACCTTC. Translation: CSARQLQTNYGYTF.

The CDR3 loop reads CASSPVGPRGTQYF. The CDR3 DNA sequence: TGTGCCAGCTCACCGGTCGGACCCCGGGGGACGCAGTATTTT. The J gene is TRBJ2-3, the V gene TRBV18; D might be TRBD2 (6 bases). The CDR3 contains 14 residues. V was pared by 3 bases and J by 9 bases, with 16 bases between. Germline CDR1 is KGHSH and CDR2 is LQKENI.

A single count supports this clonotype. The gene calls are TRBV27 and TRBJ2-1, with 9 bases that match TRBD2. The length of the CDR3 is 15 residues. CDR1 and CDR2 from the germline V gene are MNHEY and SMNVEV (reference sequence). V was clipped by 2 bases and J by 10 bases; unmatched bases: 9. The CDR3 DNA is TGTGCCAGCAGTTTACGCGCGGGAGGGCCTTGGGAGCAGTTCTTC. It codes for CASSLRAGGPWEQFF.

Comments on this clonotype: One end of the junction fails to match germline, which may point to a read error. The V gene is TRBV7-2, the J gene TRBJ2-1; D remains unclear. The CDR3 contains 13 residues. Looked up from germline, CDR1 is SGHTA and CDR2 is FQGNSA. This CDR3 reads CASSLPVYNGQFF. The CDR3, as DNA: TGTGCCAGCAGCCTCCCGGTCTACAATGGGCAGTTCTTC.

The chain uses TRBV7-3 and TRBJ1-1, with a weak D call TRBD1 (5 bases). V lost 8 bases and J 4 bases, leaving 20 bases between the germline ends. The CDR3 is 15 residues long. Germline lookup yields CDR1 SGHTA and CDR2 FQGTGA. The DNA for the CDR3 is TGTGCCAGCCCCCCCCCGGGCACTAGGGGCACTGAAGCTTTCTTT. As protein: CASPPPGTRGTEAFF.

The chain employs TRBV21-1 and TRBJ2-2. TRBV21-1 has pseudogene status. There are 14 residues in the CDR3. DNA of the CDR3: TGTGCCAGCCCTAAAGGACCCGACACCGGGGAGCTGTTTTTT. Amino acid sequence: CASPKGPDTGELFF.

The chain joins TRBV11-2 to TRBJ2-7; the D gene is possibly TRBD2 (6 bases). V lost 5 bases and J lost 0, with 14 bases in between. Germline V gene data show CDR1 as SGHAT and CDR2 as FQNNGV. The CDR3 is made up of 15 amino acids. The CDR3 coding sequence is TGTGCCAGCAGCCAAGAGCGCGGGACCTCCTACGAGCAGTACTTC. Translation: CASSQERGTSYEQYF.

This clonotype showed up just a few times. Being one base from a much bigger clone, this may be a read error. V is TRBV7-2 and J is TRBJ2-1; D is perhaps TRBD1 (6 bases). Per germline, CDR1 SGHTA and CDR2 FQGNSA. Trimming pared 2 bases from V and 2 bases from J, leaving 13 bases between. The length of the CDR3 is 16 residues. CDR3 DNA: TGTGCCAGCAGCTTAATCAGGGGAGCCCCCTACAATGAGCAGTTCTTC. Amino acids: CASSLIRGAPYNEQFF.

This clonotype turned up a few times. The chain uses TRBV5-1 and TRBJ2-3, with D maybe TRBD1 (6 bases). Germline CDR1 SGHRS, CDR2 YFSETQ. The CDR3 is made up of 16 amino acids. V shed 0 bases and J shed 2 bases, with 13 bases lying between them. The CDR3 here is CASSLGRQEITDTQYF. Here the CDR3 DNA reads TGCGCCAGCAGCTTGGGGAGACAGGAAATCACAGATACGCAGTATTTT.

This chain links TRBV4-1 with TRBJ2-2; 7 bases are a match to TRBD2. V lost 4 bases and J lost 4; bases outside the gene matches: 6. Germline lookup yields CDR1 MGHRA and CDR2 YSYEKL. The CDR3 totals 15 residues. The CDR3 here is CASSPRESVTGELFF. Written as DNA, the CDR3 is TGCGCCAGCAGCCCGCGGGAGAGCGTCACCGGGGAGCTGTTTTTT.

This clonotype occurred a few times. J is TRBJ2-1 and V is TRBV3-1, with 11 bases lining up with TRBD2. Germline trimming cut 0 bases from V and 13 bases from J; bases unmatched to any gene: 2. Per germline, CDR1 LGHDT and CDR2 YNNKEL (reference sequence). There are 13 residues in the CDR3. In nucleotides, the CDR3 is TGTGCCAGCAGCCAAGATCGACTAGCGGGACAGTTCTTC. Translated, it gives CASSQDRLAGQFF.

This clonotype was counted once. The rearrangement joins TRBV11-2 to TRBJ2-3; 7 bases are a match to TRBD1. J was trimmed by 14 bases and V by 4 bases; bases with no gene match: 18. CDR1 is SGHAT and CDR2 is FQNNGV in the germline V gene. This CDR3 contains 15 residues. This CDR3 reads CASSYMGQGDRDAYF. In DNA form, the CDR3 reads TGTGCCAGCAGCTATATGGGGCAGGGGGACAGAGACGCGTATTTT. Full variable domain (outside the CDR3, taken from reference TRBV11-2 and TRBJ2-3): EAGVAQSPRYKIIEKRQSVAFWCNPISGHATLYWYQQILGQGPKLLIQFQNNGVVDDSQLPKDRFSAERLKGVDSTLKIQPAKLEDSAVYLCASSYMGQGDRDAYFGPGTRLTVL.

This clonotype came up once. The rearrangement joins TRBV5-1 to TRBJ2-1; 10 bases align to TRBD1. CDR1 and CDR2 from the germline V gene are SGHRS and YFSETQ. The CDR3 is 15 amino acids. J gave up 7 bases and V 3 bases, and 7 bases lay outside the gene matches. The CDR3 loop is CASSWGGTGDNEQFF. The CDR3 DNA is TGCGCCAGCAGCTGGGGGGGGACAGGGGATAATGAGCAGTTCTTC.

This clonotype occurred a few times. The rearrangement links TRBV7-2 to TRBJ1-1; D is uncertain. The CDR3 loop spans 14 amino acids. Trimming left V 1 base short and J 3 bases short, with 9 bases between. Germline CDR1 SGHTA, CDR2 FQGNSA. This CDR3 reads CASSLVRRDTEAFF. CDR3 in DNA: TGTGCCAGCAGCTTAGTTCGTCGGGACACTGAAGCTTTCTTT.

V gene TRBV20-1 combines with J gene TRBJ2-7, with 9 bases aligning to TRBD2. Germline V gene lookup returns CDR1 DFQATT and CDR2 SNEGSKA (reference sequence). This CDR3 spans 14 amino acids. With V trimmed by 6 bases and J by 2 bases, 8 bases remained unmatched. CDR3 sequence (DNA): TGCAGTGCGTTACTAGCGGGTAAAGCCTACGAGCAGTACTTC. Residues: CSALLAGKAYEQYF.

This clonotype appeared once. The genes are TRBV18 and TRBJ2-7, with TRBD2 identical over 10 bases. Trimming cost V 3 bases and J 2 bases; bases outside gene matches: 7. This CDR3 contains 16 residues. Germline values: CDR1 KGHSH, CDR2 LQKENI. The CDR3 protein is CASSPGLARAPYEQYF. CDR3 nucleotides: TGTGCCAGCTCACCGGGACTAGCGCGAGCCCCCTACGAGCAGTACTTC.

The table lists this clonotype with a few counts. The J gene is TRBJ2-7, the V gene TRBV25-1; TRBD2 might be the D (7 bases). V was clipped by 3 bases and J by 1 base, with 16 bases between them. In germline, CDR1 is MGHDK, CDR2 SYGVNS. The CDR3 is made up of 16 amino acids. In DNA, the CDR3 is TGTGCCAGCAGTGACGGGGGGCGAAGATCTTCCTACGAGCAGTACTTC. As protein: CASSDGGRRSSYEQYF.

In this sample, this clonotype turned up many times. The CDR3 spells CASSQATQKRRGQYF. In nucleotides, the CDR3 is TGTGCCAGCAGCCAAGCGACACAGAAGAGGCGTGGGCAGTACTTC. The chain employs TRBV3-1 and TRBJ2-5; D is undetermined. In germline, CDR1 is LGHDT, CDR2 YNNKEL (reference sequence). The CDR3 loop spans 15 amino acids. Trimming took 1 base from V and 11 from J, leaving 20 bases between them.

V gene TRBV29-1 combines with J gene TRBJ2-7; the D call may be TRBD1 or TRBD2 (5 bases each). The end of the DNA aligns better with TRBJ2-5, so the J call may be wrong. The CDR3 loop spans 14 amino acids. Germline lookup yields CDR1 SQVTM and CDR2 ANQGSEA. This CDR3 is CSVEPQGARGTQYF. The CDR3, as DNA: TGCAGCGTTGAGCCCCAGGGAGCCCGGGGGACCCAGTACTTC.

This clonotype has a handful of counts. V is TRBV24-1 and J is TRBJ2-3; D is unresolved. The CDR3 totals 14 residues. V was trimmed by 3 bases and J by 4 bases, leaving 10 bases between them. CDR1 and CDR2 from the germline V gene are KGHDR and SFDVKD. The CDR3 DNA is TGTGCCACCAGTGATCTGGGGTTTTCAGATACGCAGTATTTT. As protein: CATSDLGFSDTQYF.

V is TRBV28 and J is TRBJ2-7; TRBD2 is a possible D gene (6 bases). From germline, CDR1 is MDHEN and CDR2 SYDVKM. With 6 bases removed from V and 0 bases from J, the gap between germline ends came to 15 bases. There are 15 residues in the CDR3. The CDR3 reads CASSLVGGGSYEQYF. CDR3 nucleotide sequence: TGTGCCAGCAGCCTCGTGGGGGGTGGCTCCTACGAGCAGTACTTC.

A few counts support this clonotype. The chain links TRBV7-3 to TRBJ2-1; D gene uncertain. The CDR3 is 14 residues long. CDR1 and CDR2 from the germline V gene are SGHTA and FQGTGA. V lost 6 bases, J lost 10 bases, and 19 bases lay in between. CDR3 residues: CASSQAPAGREQFF. In DNA form, the CDR3 reads TGTGCCAGCAGTCAAGCCCCAGCTGGCCGGGAGCAGTTCTTC. The entire variable domain, with the rest obtained from reference TRBV7-3 and TRBJ2-1, is as follows: GAGVSQTPSNKVTEKGKYVELRCDPISGHTALYWYRQSLGQGPEFLIYFQGTGAADDSGLPNDRFFAVRPEGSVSTLKIQRTERGDSAVYLCASSQAPAGREQFFGPGTRLTVL.

Only one count was recorded for this clonotype. The chain carries TRBV5-1 and TRBJ2-1; TRBD2 matches 7 bases. This CDR3 is 12 amino acids long. J gave up 13 bases and V 3 bases, and 7 bases lay outside the gene matches. CDR1 and CDR2 (germline): SGHRS, YFSETQ. In DNA form, the CDR3 reads TGCGCCAGCAGCTGGGGGGGAGTCCTCCAGTTCTTC. Translating it yields CASSWGGVLQFF.

This chain connects TRBV11-2 to TRBJ1-4; no reliable D call. The germline V gene has CDR1 SGHAT and CDR2 FQNNGV. This CDR3 contains 15 residues. Trimming took off 5 bases at V and 3 bases at J, with 13 bases between the two ends. CDR3 DNA sequence: TGTGCCAGCAGCCGAACGGGTTCGGCTAATGAAAAACTGTTTTTT. This sequence encodes CASSRTGSANEKLFF.

The chain links TRBV10-3 to TRBJ2-7; tentatively, D is TRBD2 (5 bases). From germline, CDR1 is ENHRY and CDR2 SYGVKD. The CDR3 is made up of 14 amino acids. The germline V and J ends were trimmed by 4 bases and 1 base, with 11 bases remaining between them. DNA of the CDR3: TGTGCCATCAGTGTGACTAAACAGTCCTACGAGCAGTACTTC. Encoded protein: CAISVTKQSYEQYF.

This clonotype was recorded a few times. The chain joins TRBV11-2 to TRBJ1-6; unclear D gene. The CDR3 covers 14 residues. Germline V CDR1 and CDR2: SGHAT, FQNNGV. V gave up 1 base and J gave up 10 bases, with 11 bases separating them. The DNA for the CDR3 is TGTGCCAGCAGCTTAGCTGGGTTGGGCTCACCCCTCCACTTT. Its translation: CASSLAGLGSPLHF. The full variable domain, its missing parts supplied by reference TRBV11-2 and TRBJ1-6, is EAGVAQSPRYKIIEKRQSVAFWCNPISGHATLYWYQQILGQGPKLLIQFQNNGVVDDSQLPKDRFSAERLKGVDSTLKIQPAKLEDSAVYLCASSLAGLGSPLHFGNGTRLTVT.

V gene TRBV7-2 combines with J gene TRBJ2-7; maybe TRBD2 (6 bases). V lost 6 bases and J lost 7, with 19 bases in between. Germline CDR1 and CDR2: SGHTA and FQGNSA. The CDR3 is 14 residues long. The CDR3 region has the DNA TGTGCCAGCAGTGTAGGGAGCGTCGGGACTGAGCAGTACTTC. This codes for CASSVGSVGTEQYF. Combining the CDR3 with reference TRBV7-2 and TRBJ2-7 gives the whole variable domain GAGVSQSPSNKVTEKGKDVELRCDPISGHTALYWYRQSLGQGLEFLIYFQGNSAPDKSGLPSDRFSAERTGGSVSTLTIQRTQQEDSAVYLCASSVGSVGTEQYFGPGTRLTVT.

The sample holds a few counts of this clonotype. The J gene is TRBJ2-3, the V gene TRBV12-3 or TRBV12-4; possible D gene TRBD1, 5 bases. Trimming left V 6 bases short and J 6 bases short, with 16 bases between. The CDR3 totals 14 residues. The CDR3 is CASSPQGPGDTQYF. Here the CDR3 DNA reads TGTGCCAGCAGCCCTCAGGGCCCAGGGGATACGCAGTATTTT.

Remarks on this clonotype: A read error is possible here, since a much larger clone lies one base away. V usage is TRBV29-1 and J usage is TRBJ2-3, with a weak D call TRBD1 (5 bases). Germline V CDR1 and CDR2: SQVTM, ANQGSEA. The CDR3 has 12 amino acids. CDR3 sequence reads: CSAQGSTETQYF. The CDR3 bases are TGCAGCGCGCAGGGTAGCACAGAGACGCAGTATTTT.